What follows are 21 T cell receptor beta chains derived from one specimen sequenced in a study of blood T cells in healthy people across ages. Through a sample-barcoded 5' primer and a J-beta primer mix, a second PCR was run for roughly 7 to 12 cycles. MiXCR, applied by TCRdb to the 5' RACE reads, yields one record per CDR3 protein. This sample yields 1.5 million to 2 million distinct CDR3 sequences, of which 49% are seen a single time; roughly 2.1% belongs to the top ten. The specimen sequenced was blood. Receptors originate from a woman between 40 and 50 years old in good health.

This clonotype was seen more than once but under ten times. The chain carries TRBV6-2 or TRBV6-3 and TRBJ1-2; the D is unclear. Per germline, CDR1 MNHEY and CDR2 SVGEGT. The CDR3 consists of 12 residues. Trimming cost V 0 bases and J 8 bases, with 7 bases left between them. Here the CDR3 reads CASSYSALGYTF. CDR3 coding DNA: TGTGCCAGCAGTTACTCGGCTTTGGGCTACACCTTC.

V and J are TRBV4-3 and TRBJ2-1, with a tentative D call TRBD1 (5 bases). Germline assignment: CDR1 LGHNA and CDR2 YSLEER. V was trimmed by 0 bases and J by 5 bases, leaving 8 bases between them. CDR3 size: 14 residues. CDR3 DNA sequence: TGCGCCAGCAGCCAAGATAGCAGGGACAATGAGCAGTTCTTC. Translation gives CASSQDSRDNEQFF.

This CDR3 is CASTEEGGNHTDTQYF. CDR3 in DNA: TGTGCCAGCACCGAAGAGGGGGGGAACCACACAGATACGCAGTATTTT. The J gene is TRBJ2-3, the V gene TRBV2; TRBD2 might be the D (7 bases). CDR1 is SNHLY and CDR2 is FYNNEI in the germline V gene. The V end was cut by 7 bases, the J end by 2 bases, with 19 bases between. The CDR3 is 16 residues long.

The rearrangement uses TRBV20-1 and TRBJ1-5; 8 nucleotides line up with TRBD1. Germline loops: CDR1 DFQATT, CDR2 SNEGSKA (reference sequence). The V and J ends lost 6 bases and 6 bases, in that order; junction bases with no gene match: 13. This CDR3 region has 15 residues. The chain's CDR3 is CSASIDRGSGQPQHF. DNA for the CDR3: TGCAGTGCCTCAATCGACAGGGGTTCTGGTCAGCCCCAGCATTTT.

V gene TRBV11-2 combines with J gene TRBJ2-1; a possible D gene is TRBD1 (5 bases). CDR1 and CDR2 (germline): SGHAT, FQNNGV. The CDR3 consists of 14 residues. Trimming shortened V by 2 bases and J by 9 bases, and 14 bases separated the two germline ends. The CDR3 protein is CASSLKARVSEQFF. In nucleotides, the CDR3 is TGTGCCAGCAGCTTAAAAGCCAGGGTTTCTGAGCAGTTCTTC.

The chain employs TRBV28 and TRBJ2-1; D might be TRBD2 (6 bases). This CDR3 region has 17 residues. CDR1 and CDR2 (germline): MDHEN, SYDVKM. The V and J ends lost 5 bases and 3 bases respectively, with 20 bases between them. The CDR3 region has the DNA TGTGCCAGCAGTCTTCCGTTCCTCGCGGGGAACTACAATGAGCAGTTCTTC. Amino acids: CASSLPFLAGNYNEQFF.

This chain uses TRBV7-2 with TRBJ2-4; TRBD2 matches at 14 bases. Germline V gene lookup returns CDR1 SGHTA and CDR2 FQGNSA. V was clipped by 2 bases and J by 10 bases; unmatched bases: 1. This CDR3 is 14 amino acids long. CDR3 sequence reads: CASSLRLAGGIQYF. CDR3 nucleotides: TGTGCCAGCAGCTTAAGACTAGCGGGGGGGATTCAGTACTTC.

The gene calls are TRBV6-6 and TRBJ1-2; D is perhaps TRBD1 (5 bases). CDR3 length: 13 amino acids. The germline V gene encodes CDR1 MNHNY and CDR2 SVGAGI (reference sequence). Trimming took 4 bases from V and 6 from J, leaving 12 bases between them. The DNA of the CDR3 is TGTGCCAGCAGTTCCGGTCCGGGGGATGGCTACACCTTC. Translation gives CASSSGPGDGYTF.

The rearrangement links TRBV5-5 to TRBJ2-1; maybe TRBD1 (5 bases). CDR1 is SGHKS and CDR2 is YYEKEE in the germline V gene (reference sequence). This CDR3 is 15 amino acids long. V was cut by 0 bases and J by 8 bases, with 15 bases left in between. The CDR3 nucleotides read TGTGCCAGCAGCTTGGGTGGGCAGGGCGGCGATGAGCAGTTCTTC. It specifies CASSLGGQGGDEQFF.

This clonotype was observed once. The V gene is TRBV29-1, the J gene TRBJ1-2; 7 bases line up with TRBD1. In germline, CDR1 is SQVTM, CDR2 ANQGSEA. The CDR3 extends over 14 amino acids. The J segment lost 1 base and the V segment lost 7 bases, leaving 9 bases of the junction unmatched. The CDR3 spells CSAWTGQYNYGYTF. The CDR3 DNA reads as TGCAGCGCGTGGACGGGACAGTATAACTATGGCTACACCTTC.

This sequence joins TRBV4-3 and TRBJ2-5, with 9 nucleotides matching TRBD2. Germline V lookup: CDR1 LGHNA, CDR2 YSLEER. The CDR3 runs 17 residues. J was trimmed by 8 bases and V by 6 bases; bases with no gene match: 19. The DNA of the CDR3 is TGCGCCAGCAGTTTGGGTCGGGGCGGGGGGGCCTTTGAAACCCAGTACTTC. Amino acid sequence: CASSLGRGGGAFETQYF.

V usage is TRBV4-3 and J usage is TRBJ2-7; weak D call: TRBD1 (7 bases). Germline V CDR1 and CDR2: LGHNA, YSLEER. The CDR3 is 14 amino acids. V lost 0 bases and J lost 7, with 13 bases in between. CDR3 sequence: CASSQENRGGEQYF. CDR3 nucleotides: TGCGCCAGCAGCCAAGAGAACAGGGGAGGTGAGCAGTACTTC.

The rearrangement links TRBV28 to TRBJ1-5; D is uncertain. CDR3 length equals 17 residues. Germline values: CDR1 MDHEN, CDR2 SYDVKM. Between the trimmed V and J ends, which lost 0 bases and 0 bases, there was a span of 12 bases. The CDR3 nucleotides read TGTGCCAGCAGTTTATGGGAAGGGAAGGTTAGCAATCAGCCCCAGCATTTT. Protein sequence: CASSLWEGKVSNQPQHF.

This sequence joins TRBV20-1 and TRBJ2-1, with 11 bases aligning to TRBD2. CDR1 is DFQATT, CDR2 SNEGSKA, per germline (reference sequence). J gave up 8 bases and V 6 bases, and 18 bases lay outside the gene matches. The CDR3 contains 17 residues. The CDR3 protein is CSAPGLAAGPLADEQFF. CDR3 sequence (DNA): TGCAGTGCACCGGGACTAGCGGCGGGGCCACTTGCGGATGAGCAGTTCTTC.

The count of this clonotype is one. The chain employs TRBV7-8 and TRBJ2-2; D perhaps matches TRBD2 (6 bases). The CDR3 covers 16 residues. The V gene's germline CDR1 is SGHVS and CDR2 FQNEAQ. Deletions cut 2 bases from V and 1 base from J, with 11 bases between. The CDR3 sequence is CASSLRRGENTGELFF. In nucleotides, the CDR3 is TGTGCCAGCAGCTTAAGGAGGGGCGAGAACACCGGGGAGCTGTTTTTT.

About this clonotype itself: The junction departs from the called germline gene at one end, perhaps through a read error. This sequence joins TRBV6-5 and TRBJ1-1, with TRBD1 as a possible D gene (6 bases). The CDR3 contains 15 residues. Germline-derived CDR1 and CDR2 are MNHEY and SVGAGI. The CDR3: CANSYSGQMNTEAFF. Written as DNA, the CDR3 is TGTGCCAACAGTTACTCTGGACAGATGAACACTGAAGCTTTCTTT.

The rearrangement links TRBV4-3 to TRBJ2-1; TRBD2 matches 7 bases. The V segment lost 4 bases and the J segment 0 bases; nucleotides outside the gene matches: 9. From germline, CDR1 is LGHNA and CDR2 YSLEER. CDR3 length: 17 amino acids. The CDR3 bases are TGCGCCAGCAGCCCCCCCCAGACTAGCAGCTCCTACAATGAGCAGTTCTTC. Its translation: CASSPPQTSSSYNEQFF.

This clonotype was observed a few times. This chain links TRBV20-1 with TRBJ1-6, with D unresolved. The V end was cut by 3 bases, the J end by 2 bases, with 11 bases between. Germline V gene data show CDR1 as DFQATT and CDR2 as SNEGSKA (reference sequence). CDR3 length equals 15 residues. In nucleotides, the CDR3 is TGCAGTGCTAGTGACAACTTCCCCTATAATTCACCCCTCCACTTT. Its translation is CSASDNFPYNSPLHF.

This clonotype turned up a few times. V is TRBV28 and J is TRBJ2-4; 9 bases are shared with TRBD1. CDR1 MDHEN and CDR2 SYDVKM come from the germline V gene. This CDR3 is 15 amino acids long. V was pared by 7 bases and J by 0 bases, with 4 bases of the junction left unmatched. CDR3 sequence reads: CASMGTGLAKNIQYF. In DNA, the CDR3 is TGTGCCAGCATGGGGACAGGGTTAGCCAAAAACATTCAGTACTTC.

The gene calls are TRBV11-2 and TRBJ2-5; D is ambiguous. Trimming cost V 1 base and J 5 bases, with 11 bases left between them. The CDR3 runs 14 residues. CDR1 and CDR2 from the germline V gene are SGHAT and FQNNGV. The CDR3 loop reads CASSLGSLMETQYF. For the CDR3, the DNA is TGTGCCAGCAGCTTAGGCTCGCTGATGGAGACCCAGTACTTC.

This clonotype has a handful of counts. The J gene is TRBJ1-5, the V gene TRBV7-8; the D gene is possibly TRBD1 (6 bases). V gave up 5 bases and J gave up 2 bases, with 16 bases separating them. The length of the CDR3 is 16 residues. CDR1 and CDR2 from the germline V gene are SGHVS and FQNEAQ. CDR3 nucleotides: TGTGCCAGCAGCCCTTTACGGGGGCTCGGCAATCAGCCCCAGCATTTT. Amino acid sequence: CASSPLRGLGNQPQHF.